This entry describes one T cell receptor (beta chain). The method was immunoSEQ multiplex PCR; TCRdb's version includes in-frame clones alone and lacks a portion of them. The sample shows about 48,000 clones, 88% of them seen only once. This sample was taken from a study of T cell changes during pregnancy in multiple sclerosis. The CDR3 is 13 amino acids. The ends were cut back, 3 bases at V and 2 bases at J, with 8 bases in the middle. CDR1 is MNHEY and CDR2 is SMNVEV in the germline V gene (reference sequence). The source is a female donor with multiple sclerosis, enrolled in a pregnancy study. The rearrangement links TRBV27 to TRBJ2-7, with D maybe TRBD1 (6 bases). Here the sequenced sample was CD4+ T cells from peripheral blood mononuclear cells, taken in the second trimester of pregnancy. The CDR3 reads CASSLRGTYEQYF. CDR3 in DNA: TGTGCCAGCAGTTTGAGGGGGACCTACGAGCAGTACTTC.